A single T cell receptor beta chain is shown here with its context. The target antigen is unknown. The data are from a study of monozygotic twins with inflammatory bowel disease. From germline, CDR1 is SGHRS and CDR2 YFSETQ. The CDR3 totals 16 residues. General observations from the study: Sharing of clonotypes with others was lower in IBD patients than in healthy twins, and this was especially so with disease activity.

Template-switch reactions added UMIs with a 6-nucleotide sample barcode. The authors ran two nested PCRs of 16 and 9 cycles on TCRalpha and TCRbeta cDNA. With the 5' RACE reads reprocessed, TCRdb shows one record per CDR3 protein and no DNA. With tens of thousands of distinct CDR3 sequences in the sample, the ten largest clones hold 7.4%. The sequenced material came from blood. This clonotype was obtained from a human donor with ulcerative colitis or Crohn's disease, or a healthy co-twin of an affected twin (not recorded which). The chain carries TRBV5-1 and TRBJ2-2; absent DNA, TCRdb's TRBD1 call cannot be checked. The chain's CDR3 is CASSAADRVFTGELFF.